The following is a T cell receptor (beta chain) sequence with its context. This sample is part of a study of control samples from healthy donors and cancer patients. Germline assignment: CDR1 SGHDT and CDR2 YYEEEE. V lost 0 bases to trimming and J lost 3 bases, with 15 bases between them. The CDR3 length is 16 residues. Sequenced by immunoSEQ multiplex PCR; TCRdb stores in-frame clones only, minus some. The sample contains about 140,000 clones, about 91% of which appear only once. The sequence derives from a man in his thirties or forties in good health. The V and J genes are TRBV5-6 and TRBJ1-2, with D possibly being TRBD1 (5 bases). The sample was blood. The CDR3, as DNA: TGTGCCAGCAGCTTGGCCCTCGGCAGGGTAGACTATGGCTACACCTTC. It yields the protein CASSLALGRVDYGYTF.